These 5 T cell receptor beta chains were all obtained from the same sample, sequenced in a study of OX40 agonist ivuxolimab in advanced cancers. Assay: immunoSEQ multiplex PCR; the TCRdb copy retains only in-frame clones and omits some. This sample carries tens of thousands of clones, about 77% of them seen once, and the ten largest clones take more than 1.5%. The source material was CD4+ or CD8+ T cells sorted from blood, sampled in a trial of the OX40 agonist ivuxolimab. The receptors stem from an adult with an advanced solid tumor such as melanoma, head and neck, liver or kidney cancer.

J is TRBJ2-7 and V is TRBV7-9; no reliable D call. The CDR3 loop spans 16 amino acids. The germline CDR1 and CDR2 sequences are SEHNR and FQNEAQ (reference sequence). Trimming removed 1 base from V and 2 bases from J, with 15 bases in between. This CDR3 reads CASSLVSAGPTYEQYF. CDR3 coding DNA: TGTGCCAGCAGCTTAGTCTCGGCAGGACCCACCTACGAGCAGTACTTC.

This clone has more than one count but fewer than ten. This chain uses TRBV27 with TRBJ1-1; D not resolved. The CDR3 covers 14 residues. Germline values: CDR1 MNHEY, CDR2 SMNVEV (reference sequence). Between the trimmed V and J ends, which lost 1 base and 0 bases, there was a span of 6 bases. This chain's CDR3 is CASSLYGLNTEAFF. As DNA, the CDR3 is TGTGCCAGCAGTTTATATGGACTGAACACTGAAGCTTTCTTT.

The chain is built from TRBV28 and TRBJ2-1, with D possibly TRBD1 on 5 matching bases. Germline V gene data show CDR1 as MDHEN and CDR2 as SYDVKM. The V and J ends lost 6 bases and 7 bases respectively, with 16 bases between them. CDR3 length: 14 residues. The CDR3 sequence is CASSSFRVRNEQFF. CDR3 sequence (DNA): TGTGCCAGCAGCAGTTTCAGGGTGAGGAATGAGCAGTTCTTC.

In the case of this clone: Compared with germline, one end of the junction differs, possibly owing to a read error. This chain joins TRBV7-9 and TRBJ1-5; D ambiguous. Germline V CDR1 and CDR2: SEHNR, FQNEAQ (reference sequence). This CDR3 region has 11 residues. This chain's CDR3 is CASRPEAAPSF. CDR3 bases: TGTGCCAGCAGGCCCGAGGCGGCTCCTTCTTTT.

This rearrangement joins TRBV18 to TRBJ1-6, with D possibly TRBD1 on 5 matching bases. The V gene's germline CDR1 is KGHSH and CDR2 LQKENI. The V gene lost 3 bases and the J gene lost 6 bases, with 15 bases spanning the gap. The length of the CDR3 is 16 residues. The CDR3: CASSPGTGRGNSPLHF. In DNA form, the CDR3 reads TGTGCCAGCTCACCCGGAACAGGTCGGGGTAATTCACCCCTCCACTTT.